This T cell receptor beta chain was identified in a study of T cell repertoires in cytomegalovirus infection (dated by TCRdb to between 2018 and 2021). General notes on the study: Because public TCR beta signatures pointed to carriage of CMV infection together with the matching HLA type, the HLA type of each donor mattered for the analysis. What the research found in general, with its limitations: The ex vivo response was dominated by HLA-C-restricted CMV-specific TCR beta clonotypes, and the single most frequent clonotype in two of eight donors was supplied by these HLA-C-restricted clonotypes. In both this cohort and an independent cohort of 350 or so donors, the cumulative frequency of public TCR beta family members distinguished carriers of CMV infection plus the relevant HLA type.

Measured from the cysteine to the phenylalanine, the CDR3 is 16 residues long. The sequence is cut down to CDR3 DNA, 48 bases in frame from base 1. The CDR1 and CDR2 encoded by the germline V gene are SGHTA and FQGNSA. The germline V end is reduced by 5 bases and the J end by 1 base; junction bases left unmatched: 1. TCRdb shows the sequencer as Illumina HiSeq 1500. TCRdb reanalyzed the raw reads on its own, using fastp at Q25 for trimming and MiXCR for clone calling, and kept in-frame beta chains. Identical CDR3 protein sequences are pooled into one entry, listed with their most common genes and DNA. The sample table shows about 740,000 distinct CDR3 sequences, and under 40% are seen once. The ten most abundant clones make up roughly 2.8% of the sample. This clonotype has a count of ten or more. It has no known antigen specificity. No base qualities exist here, and no much larger clone lies one base off it.

Sequencing was carried out using PBMCs. The source of this sequence is a human donor in good health (CMV status not recorded). Some clones in this sample may be carry-over from other donors' samples. Rearrangement joined TRBV7-2 to TRBJ2-3; TRBD2 matches 15 bases in the middle. This receptor carries the CDR3 CASSRTSGRGTDTQYF. The DNA sequence is TGTGCCAGCAGCCGGACTAGCGGGAGGGGCACAGATACGCAGTATTTT.